The clone carrying this T cell receptor beta chain was observed a handful of times. The CDR3 sequence is 14 residues long. Germline V lookup: CDR1 SGHTA, CDR2 FQGTGA. The V and J ends lost 0 bases and 6 bases, in that order; junction bases with no gene match: 4. Sequencing used immunoSEQ multiplex PCR; TCRdb keeps in-frame clones, though not all of them. The sample holds roughly 500,000 clones, approximately 89% seen once. This sample was included in a study of blood T cell repertoires in COVID-19. Across the whole study: Samples came from the United States, Italy and Spain, spanning acute and convalescent COVID-19.

This sequence was found in a man between 18 and 35 years old with COVID-19, enrolled during active disease. The specimen sequenced was peripheral blood. V gene TRBV7-3 combines with J gene TRBJ2-7, with 8 nucleotides matching TRBD1. The CDR3 coding sequence is TGTGCCAGCAGCTTAACAGGGACAGGCGGCGAGCAGTACTTC. It encodes CASSLTGTGGEQYF.